This is a list of T cell receptor beta chains from one sample in a study of OX40 agonist ivuxolimab in advanced cancers. The repertoire was sequenced with immunoSEQ multiplex PCR; TCRdb's copy has only in-frame clones and lacks some. The data contain more than 7,500 clones, around three quarters of them seen just once; the ten biggest clones take up approximately 27%. The specimen was CD4+ or CD8+ T cells sorted from blood, collected in a trial of the OX40 agonist ivuxolimab. The receptors were gathered from an adult with an advanced solid tumor such as melanoma, head and neck, liver or kidney cancer. CDR3s include the opening cysteine and the closing phenylalanine or tryptophan. A D gene is named only where the DNA matches it firmly. A clone size is listed for some rows: how often the clone was seen (once, few, many), or a class if it is expanded.

V,D,size,J,CDR3,DNA
TRBV5-1,-,once,TRBJ1-6,CASSLDSLNSPLHF,TGCGCCAGCAGCTTGGACAGTTTGAATTCACCCCTCCACTTT
TRBV7-3,-,-,TRBJ2-5,CASSLNPGETQYF,TGTGCCAGCAGCTTAAATCCGGGAGAGACCCAGTACTTC
TRBV19,-,once,TRBJ1-2,CASSTSLAGPRGLGYTF,TGTGCCAGTAGTACATCTCTGGCGGGACCCCGGGGGCTTGGCTACACCTTC
TRBV29-1,TRBD1,-,TRBJ1-1,CSVEVQGAVVNTEAFF,TGCAGCGTTGAAGTACAGGGGGCGGTTGTGAACACTGAAGCTTTCTTT
TRBV6-1,-,-,TRBJ2-1,CATGTVYNEQFF,TGTGCCACCGGGACTGTATACAATGAGCAGTTCTTC
TRBV6-5,-,-,TRBJ1-1,CASSQASGTEAFF,TGTGCCAGCAGCCAGGCTTCGGGGACTGAAGCTTTCTTT
TRBV7-2,-,-,TRBJ2-3,CASSTYPGADTQYF,TGTGCCAGCAGCACCTATCCTGGGGCAGATACGCAGTATTTT
TRBV7-9,-,-,TRBJ1-5,CASEDEGTGQPQHF,TGTGCCAGCGAGGATGAAGGGACGGGTCAGCCCCAGCATTTT
TRBV11-3,-,-,TRBJ2-1,CASSLGRAGFGLDNEQFF,TGTGCCAGCAGCTTAGGGAGGGCAGGGTTCGGCCTCGACAATGAGCAGTTCTTC
TRBV28,TRBD1,-,TRBJ1-2,CASSSPGQNYGYTF,TGTGCCAGCAGCAGCCCGGGACAGAACTATGGCTACACCTTC
TRBV6-5,TRBD1,few,TRBJ1-6,CASRETGGGAPLHF,TGTGCCAGCAGGGAGACAGGGGGCGGGGCACCCCTCCACTTT
TRBV28,TRBD2,-,TRBJ2-1,CASSPGLAGFNEQFF,TGTGCCAGCAGTCCAGGACTAGCGGGCTTCAATGAGCAGTTCTTC
TRBV6-8,TRBD1,few,TRBJ1-1,CASNRQGSTEAFF,TGTGCCAGCAACCGACAGGGTAGCACTGAAGCTTTCTTT
TRBV7-3,-,-,TRBJ2-7,CASSLGGGYEQYF,TGTGCCAGCAGCTTAGGGGGTGGGTACGAGCAGTACTTC
TRBV28,-,once,TRBJ2-5,CASSLFIGETQYF,TGTGCCAGCAGTTTGTTTATCGGGGAGACCCAGTACTTC
TRBV27,TRBD1,-,TRBJ1-2,CASSPLGTVYGYTF,TGTGCCAGCAGTCCCCTGGGGACAGTCTATGGCTACACCTTC
TRBV6-6,TRBD2,-,TRBJ2-7,CASAWSSGGYEQYF,TGTGCCAGCGCGTGGTCTAGCGGGGGCTACGAGCAGTACTTC
TRBV6-5,-,-,TRBJ2-2,CASTRDGETGELFF,TGTGCCAGCACCCGCGACGGCGAAACCGGGGAGCTGTTTTTT
TRBV6-5,-,few,TRBJ1-5,CASSYSEGDNQPQHF,TGTGCCAGCAGTTACTCGGAAGGGGACAATCAGCCCCAGCATTTT
TRBV7-9,TRBD1,once,TRBJ2-7,CASSPSGQGAPYEQYF,TGTGCCAGCAGCCCCTCCGGCCAGGGGGCCCCCTACGAGCAGTACTTC
TRBV27,-,-,TRBJ2-1,CASHGGDYDEQFF,TGTGCCAGCCATGGGGGAGATTACGATGAGCAGTTCTTC
TRBV27,-,-,TRBJ2-3,CASSSILFNTDTQYF,TGTGCCAGCAGTTCTATACTTTTTAACACAGATACGCAGTATTTT
TRBV7-9,TRBD1,few,TRBJ1-1,CASSWTGSEAFF,TGTGCCAGCTCGTGGACAGGGTCTGAAGCTTTCTTT
TRBV27,-,-,TRBJ2-7,CASSLGPHYEQYF,TGTGCCAGCAGCCTGGGACCGCACTACGAGCAGTACTTC
TRBV21-1,-,-,TRBJ2-4,CASSTSGGKAKNIQYF,TGTGCCAGCAGCACATCGGGGGGAAAGGCCAAAAACATTCAGTACTTC
TRBV19,-,-,TRBJ2-5,CASSIGVAFMGSQETQYF,TGTGCCAGTAGTATCGGGGTAGCTTTCATGGGGAGCCAAGAGACCCAGTACTTC
TRBV19,-,-,TRBJ2-2,CASSMRHYTGELFF,TGTGCCAGTAGTATGAGGCATTACACCGGGGAGCTGTTTTTT
TRBV15,TRBD1,-,TRBJ1-1,CATSRGDRNTEAFF,TGTGCCACCAGCAGAGGGGACAGGAACACTGAAGCTTTCTTT
TRBV5-1,TRBD2,-,TRBJ2-3,CASSLGVAGVVDTQYF,TGCGCCAGCAGCTTGGGAGTAGCGGGAGTGGTAGATACGCAGTATTTT
TRBV7-9,-,few,TRBJ1-5,CASSSGGRYDQPQHF,TGTGCCAGCAGCTCCGGCGGGCGGTACGATCAGCCCCAGCATTTT
TRBV6-5,-,once,TRBJ2-1,CASSYEGDYNEQFF,TGTGCCAGCAGTTACGAAGGGGACTACAATGAGCAGTTCTTC
TRBV7-8,-,-,TRBJ2-7,CASSLGWDEQYF,TGTGCCAGCAGCTTAGGGTGGGACGAGCAGTACTTC
TRBV9,TRBD2,-,TRBJ2-3,CASSASGGAADTQYF,TGTGCCAGCAGCGCTAGCGGGGGGGCCGCAGATACGCAGTATTTT
TRBV11-2,-,-,TRBJ2-7,CASSDTGYEQYF,TGTGCCAGCAGCGATACAGGGTACGAGCAGTACTTC
TRBV6-6,-,-,TRBJ2-2,CASRPRASSTGELFF,TGTGCCAGCAGACCAAGGGCTAGCTCCACCGGGGAGCTGTTTTTT
TRBV7-9,TRBD2,-,TRBJ2-1,CASSPWTSGNLEGQFF,TGTGCCAGCAGCCCTTGGACTAGCGGGAACTTAGAGGGGCAGTTCTTC
TRBV27,-,once,TRBJ1-1,CASTTSTGTEAFF,TGTGCCAGCACCACCTCAACAGGGACTGAAGCTTTCTTT
TRBV19,-,-,TRBJ2-1,CASSITGIEQFF,TGTGCCAGTAGTATCACAGGGATTGAGCAGTTCTTC
TRBV6-4,TRBD1,-,TRBJ2-2,CASSPGTDTGELFF,TGTGCCAGCAGTCCCGGGACAGACACCGGGGAGCTGTTTTTT
TRBV6-6,-,-,TRBJ1-2,CASSPDSFYGYTF,TGTGCCAGCAGCCCGGACAGTTTCTATGGCTACACCTTC
TRBV7-6,-,few,TRBJ2-7,CASSLAALGEQYF,TGTGCCAGCAGCTTAGCGGCTCTCGGGGAGCAGTACTTC
TRBV6-1,-,-,TRBJ2-3,CASSPLSGGADTQYF,TGTGCCAGCAGCCCTCTTAGCGGAGGGGCAGATACGCAGTATTTT
TRBV7-9,-,-,TRBJ1-5,CASSLSGYQPQHF,TGTGCCAGCAGCCTTTCGGGGTATCAGCCCCAGCATTTT
TRBV5-1,-,-,TRBJ2-7,CASSFFGDEQYF,TGCGCCAGCAGCTTCTTTGGAGACGAGCAGTACTTC
TRBV7-9,TRBD2,-,TRBJ2-1,CASSFPAGVWDEQFF,TGTGCCAGCAGCTTCCCAGCGGGAGTTTGGGATGAGCAGTTCTTC
TRBV11-2,-,-,TRBJ2-1,CASSLVGTSLALGDEQFF,TGTGCCAGCAGCTTAGTTGGCACCAGTCTGGCTTTGGGTGATGAGCAGTTCTTC
TRBV27,-,-,TRBJ2-3,CASSPGQGTDTQYF,TGTGCCAGCAGCCCGGGACAAGGCACAGATACGCAGTATTTT
TRBV27,TRBD2,-,TRBJ2-2,CASSHRLAGTGELFF,TGTGCCAGCAGTCACCGACTAGCGGGCACCGGGGAGCTGTTTTTT
TRBV7-8,TRBD2,-,TRBJ2-5,CASRASGRPRETQYF,TGTGCCAGCAGGGCTAGCGGGAGGCCCCGAGAGACCCAGTACTTC
TRBV4-3,TRBD2,-,TRBJ2-7,CASSQESPTSGVYEQYF,TGCGCCAGCAGCCAAGAGTCCCCCACTAGCGGGGTCTACGAGCAGTACTTC